This T cell receptor (beta chain) was sequenced for a study of cytomegalovirus exposure and HLA in healthy donors. Study-wide context: The study placed roughly four fifths of its approximately 400 genotyped donors in the Caucasian-associated ancestry cluster. Study-wide results and caveats: A previous analysis found most TCR beta V segments productive roughly 90% or roughly 30% of the time. In a later analysis, a missense DCLRE1C variant was linked to TCR beta V- and J-gene trimming. The CMV antigen specificity of a few CMV-associated chains was confirmed through in vitro analysis.

Germline-derived CDR1 and CDR2 are SGHVS and FQNEAQ. CDR3 size: 14 residues. V was shortened by 5 bases and J by 5 bases, with 12 bases between the two germline ends. This clone showed up just once. Its antigen is currently unknown. PCR amplification relied on 60 Vbeta primers (plus 13 Jbeta primers). Profiled with immunoSEQ multiplex PCR; TCRdb holds only in-frame clones, not every one. Of about 130,000 clones in the sample, over 75% were seen once. This chain links TRBV7-8 with TRBJ2-2; D remains ambiguous. The receptor comes from a middle-aged woman in good health and CMV-seropositive. The sequencing input was PBMCs. CDR3 DNA sequence: TGTGCCAGCAGCCCTTCGGGTGGAACCGGGGAGCTGTTTTTT. It specifies CASSPSGGTGELFF.